One sample yielded the 9 T cell receptor beta chains listed below, sequenced in a study of shared clonotypes between healthy human individuals. TCRdb keeps only in-frame clones here, not all; method: immunoSEQ multiplex PCR. The table lists some 630,000 clones, 60% to 80% of them singletons. The sample taken for sequencing was memory CD4+ T cells sorted from blood. Noted subset: CD45RA-negative fraction. The receptors here all came from a woman in her thirties in good health.

Here the CDR3 reads CASSSAAYNEQFF. DNA for the CDR3: TGTGCCAGCAGTTCTGCGGCTTACAATGAGCAGTTCTTC. The chain recombines TRBV28 with TRBJ2-1; D gene uncertain. Germline V lookup: CDR1 MDHEN, CDR2 SYDVKM. The CDR3 runs to 13 residues. V was shortened by 4 bases and J by 4 bases, with 8 bases between the two germline ends.

The CDR3 DNA follows: TGTGCCACCAGCAGACCCTCGACAGGGAGATCCTACGAGCAGTACTTC. It is translated as CATSRPSTGRSYEQYF. V usage is TRBV15 and J usage is TRBJ2-7; 7 positions agree with TRBD1. The junction had 8 bases not matched to a gene; V was cut back by 2 bases and J by 1 base. This CDR3 is built from 16 residues. Germline V gives CDR1 LNHNV, CDR2 YYDKDF (reference sequence). Full variable domain (remainder filled in from reference TRBV15 and TRBJ2-7): DAMVIQNPRYQVTQFGKPVTLSCSQTLNHNVMYWYQQKSSQAPKLLFHYYDKDFNNEADTPDNFQSRRPNTSFCFLDIRSPGLGDTAMYLCATSRPSTGRSYEQYFGPGTRLTVT.

In its sample, this clone was seen once. V is TRBV19 and J is TRBJ2-1; 12 bases match TRBD2. Germline V lookup: CDR1 LNHDA, CDR2 SQIVND (reference sequence). The CDR3 is 14 residues long. V lost 1 base and J lost 11; bases outside the gene matches: 3. The CDR3 is CASSIAGTSGQQFF. CDR3 bases: TGTGCCAGTAGTATAGCGGGGACTAGCGGGCAGCAGTTCTTC.

The V call is TRBV30, the J call TRBJ1-2, with D possibly matching TRBD1 (6 bases). This CDR3 spans 12 amino acids. Germline V gene sequence: CDR1 GTSNPN, CDR2 SVGIG (reference sequence). The V end lost 1 base, the J end lost 7 bases, and 10 bases lay between the germline ends. Here the CDR3 reads CAWSADRLGYTF. CDR3 nucleotides: TGTGCCTGGAGTGCCGACAGGCTTGGCTACACCTTC.

The chain recombines TRBV20-1 with TRBJ2-3; D might be TRBD1 or TRBD2, each matching 5 bases. The CDR3 contains 11 residues. Trimming shortened V by 5 bases and J by 7 bases, and 10 bases separated the two germline ends. Germline CDR1 DFQATT, CDR2 SNEGSKA (reference sequence). The CDR3 here is CSAPEGNTQYF. In nucleotides, the CDR3 is TGCAGTGCTCCAGAGGGGAATACGCAGTATTTT.

The V gene is TRBV2, the J gene TRBJ2-7, with 10 bases identical to TRBD1. CDR3 size: 13 residues. J lost 5 bases, V lost 6 bases, and 4 bases had no gene match. Germline CDR1 and CDR2: SNHLY and FYNNEI. CDR3 nucleotides: TGTGCCAGCAGGGCGGGACAGGGGAACGAGCAGTACTTC. Translation gives CASRAGQGNEQYF.

The table lists this clone with a count of one. The chain is built from TRBV5-4 and TRBJ1-2; possible D gene TRBD1, 6 bases. Germline assignment: CDR1 SGHNT and CDR2 YYREEE (reference sequence). The CDR3 loop spans 16 amino acids. V was trimmed by 2 bases and J by 3 bases, leaving 17 bases between them. This chain's CDR3 is CASSFGAGEEDYGYTF. CDR3 DNA sequence: TGTGCCAGCAGCTTCGGCGCAGGGGAAGAGGACTATGGCTACACCTTC. The variable domain in full, completed from reference TRBV5-4 and TRBJ1-2, reads ETGVTQSPTHLIKTRGQQVTLRCSSQSGHNTVSWYQQALGQGPQFIFQYYREEENGRGNFPPRFSGLQFPNYSSELNVNALELDDSALYLCASSFGAGEEDYGYTFGSGTRLTVV.

The chain carries TRBV27 and TRBJ2-7; TRBD1 matches at 12 bases. The V gene end was trimmed by 7 bases and the J gene end by 6 bases; junction bases not matched to a gene: 10. The CDR3 consists of 15 residues. Germline assignment: CDR1 MNHEY and CDR2 SMNVEV (reference sequence). For the CDR3, the DNA is TGTGCCAGCAACTCAGCGGGGGACAGGGGGCGCGAGCAGTACTTC. Its protein is CASNSAGDRGREQYF.

V usage is TRBV6-5 and J usage is TRBJ1-2, with unresolved D. Germline CDR1 MNHEY, CDR2 SVGAGI. Trimming took off 8 bases at V and 1 base at J, with 17 bases between the two ends. The CDR3 length is 15 residues. The CDR3 coding sequence is TGTGCCAGCTGGTCGGCCGAGCCAAGTAACTATGGCTACACCTTC. Its translation is CASWSAEPSNYGYTF.